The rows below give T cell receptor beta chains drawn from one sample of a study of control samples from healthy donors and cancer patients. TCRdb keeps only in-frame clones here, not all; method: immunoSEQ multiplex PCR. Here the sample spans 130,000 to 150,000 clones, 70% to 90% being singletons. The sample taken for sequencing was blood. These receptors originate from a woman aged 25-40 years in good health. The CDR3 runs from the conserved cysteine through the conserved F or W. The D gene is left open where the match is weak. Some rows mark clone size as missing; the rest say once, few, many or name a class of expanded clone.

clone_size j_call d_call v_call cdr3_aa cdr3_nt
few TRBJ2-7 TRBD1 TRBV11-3 CASSLGQEAYEQYF TGTGCCAGCAGCTTGGGACAGGAGGCCTACGAGCAGTACTTC
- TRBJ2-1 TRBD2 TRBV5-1 CASSLSRTSAYNEQFF TGCGCCAGCAGCTTAAGCAGGACTAGCGCATACAATGAGCAGTTCTTC
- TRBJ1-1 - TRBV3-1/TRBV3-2 CASSQDDGQGVTEAFF TGTGCCAGCAGCCAAGATGACGGCCAGGGTGTAACTGAAGCTTTCTTT
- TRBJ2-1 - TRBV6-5 CASRTTLKGVNEQFF TGTGCCAGCAGAACCACACTAAAAGGCGTGAATGAGCAGTTCTTC
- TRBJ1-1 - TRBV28 CASSSSLNSGVNTEAFF TGTGCCAGCAGTTCAAGTCTCAACTCAGGGGTGAACACTGAAGCTTTCTTT
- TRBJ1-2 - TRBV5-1 CASQKTDSNYGYTF TGCGCCAGCCAGAAGACAGATTCTAACTATGGCTACACCTTC
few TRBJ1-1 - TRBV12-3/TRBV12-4 CASSLLDEAFF TGTGCCAGCAGTTTGCTAGATGAAGCTTTCTTT
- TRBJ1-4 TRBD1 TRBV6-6 CASSYSTGGNEKLFF TGTGCCAGCAGTTACTCGACAGGGGGCAATGAAAAACTGTTTTTT
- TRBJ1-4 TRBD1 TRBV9 CASSAGTGTNEKLFF TGTGCCAGCAGCGCCGGGACAGGAACTAATGAAAAACTGTTTTTT
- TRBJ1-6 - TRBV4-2 CASSQDTPNSPLHF TGTGCCAGCAGCCAAGATACACCCAATTCACCCCTCCACTTT
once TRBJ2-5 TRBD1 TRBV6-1 CASSDGPGGVSWETQYF TGTGCCAGCAGTGATGGGCCAGGGGGAGTCAGCTGGGAGACCCAGTACTTC
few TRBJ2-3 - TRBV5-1 CASSLERTDTQYF TGCGCCAGCAGCCTAGAAAGGACAGATACGCAGTATTTT
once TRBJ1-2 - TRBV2 CASNPGANYGYTF TGTGCCAGCAACCCAGGGGCGAACTATGGCTACACCTTC
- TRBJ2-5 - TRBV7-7 CASSSTGIAQYF TGTGCCAGCAGCTCAACAGGGATAGCCCAGTACTTC
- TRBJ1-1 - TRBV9 CASSVAGSGTEAFF TGTGCCAGCAGCGTAGCAGGGTCGGGCACTGAAGCTTTCTTT
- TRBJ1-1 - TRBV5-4 CASSYSTGSEAFF TGTGCCAGCAGTTATTCAACAGGGTCTGAAGCTTTCTTT
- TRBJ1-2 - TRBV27 CASSFRQDLYGYTF TGTGCCAGCAGTTTTAGACAGGACCTCTATGGCTACACCTTC
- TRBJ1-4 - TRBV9 CASSVGQGSEKLFF TGTGCCAGCAGCGTAGGGCAGGGAAGTGAAAAACTGTTTTTT
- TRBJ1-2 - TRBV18 CASSPPSVDYGYTF TGTGCCAGCTCACCACCTTCCGTTGACTATGGCTACACCTTC
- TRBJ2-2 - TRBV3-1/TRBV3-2 CASRLWGDTGELFF TGTGCCAGCAGACTCTGGGGCGACACCGGGGAGCTGTTTTTT
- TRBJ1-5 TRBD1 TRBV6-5 CASSSGQTSNQPQHF TGTGCCAGCAGTTCGGGACAGACTAGCAATCAGCCCCAGCATTTT
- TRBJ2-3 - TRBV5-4 CASSPNGDTQYF TGTGCCAGCAGTCCCAATGGAGATACGCAGTATTTT
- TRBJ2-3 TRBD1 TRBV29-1 CSATSGTGADTQYF TGCAGCGCGACCTCCGGGACAGGGGCAGATACGCAGTATTTT
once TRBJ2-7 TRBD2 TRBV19 CASSIGTSGTYEQYF TGTGCCAGTAGTATAGGAACTAGCGGTACCTACGAGCAGTACTTC
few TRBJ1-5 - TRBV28 CASSERSNQPQHF TGTGCCAGCTCCGAACGGAGCAATCAGCCCCAGCATTTT